The T cell receptor beta chain under discussion was sequenced for a study of blood T cell repertoires in COVID-19. Method: immunoSEQ multiplex PCR; TCRdb's copy keeps in-frame clones and lacks some. The sample records 130,000 or so clones, around 82% being singletons. The CDR3 is 14 amino acids. Germline V lookup: CDR1 MNHEY, CDR2 SVGEGT. The trim removed 6 bases at V and 0 bases at J, leaving 4 bases unmatched. Sequenced material: peripheral blood. The chain couples TRBV6-2 or TRBV6-3 to TRBJ2-5; 7 bases match TRBD1. This receptor was obtained from a man in his 60s with acute or convalescent COVID-19. As DNA, the CDR3 is TGTGCCAGCAGCCGGGACAGAAACCAAGAGACCCAGTACTTC. It yields the protein CASSRDRNQETQYF.